This T cell receptor (beta chain) was identified during a study of T cell changes during pregnancy in multiple sclerosis. This CDR3 is built from 15 residues. Germline CDR1 LNHDA, CDR2 SQIVND (reference sequence). Trimming removed 3 bases from V and 4 bases from J, with 10 bases in between. The assay was immunoSEQ multiplex PCR, and TCRdb's table has in-frame clones only and misses some. Among 60,000 to 70,000 clones listed, 91% were seen once. The receptor was isolated from a female donor in good health, enrolled as a control in a pregnancy study. The sequencing used peripheral blood, collected in the third trimester of pregnancy. The chain couples TRBV19 to TRBJ2-6, with D maybe TRBD1 (5 bases). The CDR3 nucleotides are TGTGCCAGTAGTATCCAGGGCAAAGGGGCCAACGTCCTGACTTTC. This encodes CASSIQGKGANVLTF.